These 18 T cell receptor beta chains originate from one sample sequenced in a study of cytomegalovirus exposure and HLA in healthy donors. Clones were read by immunoSEQ multiplex PCR, and TCRdb kept only the in-frame ones, dropping some. The table includes 150,000 to 200,000 clones, more than 75% detected once. The sequenced material came from PBMCs. The receptors originated from a man between 18 and 35 years old in good health and CMV-seronegative.

The chain joins TRBV5-1 to TRBJ2-7; 8 nucleotides line up with TRBD2. Looked up from germline, CDR1 is SGHRS and CDR2 is YFSETQ. The CDR3 extends over 15 amino acids. The junction had 5 bases not matched to a gene; V was cut back by 0 bases and J by 3 bases. The CDR3 coding sequence is TGCGCCAGCAGCTTGGCCCGGGAGGGCCTCTACGAGCAGTACTTC. Translated: CASSLAREGLYEQYF.

This clone has a handful of counts. J is TRBJ2-7 and V is TRBV4-3; 8 bases match TRBD1. The CDR3 is 15 residues long. The germline CDR1 and CDR2 sequences are LGHNA and YSLEER. Trimming at V came to 0 bases and at J to 3 bases, leaving 4 bases not matched to a gene. In DNA form, the CDR3 reads TGCGCCAGCAGCCAAGAATCCGGGACAGGCTACGAGCAGTACTTC. The encoded protein is CASSQESGTGYEQYF.

V gene TRBV10-3 combines with J gene TRBJ2-3; the match to TRBD2 covers 9 bases. This CDR3 has 15 residues. V trimming: 3 bases; J trimming: 1 base; junction bases outside the gene matches: 2. The germline V gene has CDR1 ENHRY and CDR2 SYGVKD. The CDR3 reads CAISDVAGGTDTQYF. The CDR3 nucleotides read TGTGCCATCAGTGACGTAGCGGGGGGCACAGATACGCAGTATTTT.

The CDR3 DNA reads TGCAGCGTTTCCCAGAATTCCTACAATGAGCAGTTCTTC. The encoded protein is CSVSQNSYNEQFF. The chain carries TRBV29-1 and TRBJ2-1; no clear D. The V gene's germline CDR1 is SQVTM and CDR2 ANQGSEA. The V and J ends lost 5 bases and 1 base respectively, with 9 bases between them. The CDR3 is made up of 13 amino acids.

V gene TRBV29-1 combines with J gene TRBJ2-1, with 7 bases lining up with TRBD1. The CDR3 sequence is 15 residues long. V lost 6 bases to trimming and J lost 3 bases; unmatched junction nucleotides: 11. The V gene's germline CDR1 is SQVTM and CDR2 ANQGSEA. DNA for the CDR3: TGCAGCGTCTCGCAGGGGGTTTTTTTCTACAATGAGCAGTTCTTC. This translates into CSVSQGVFFYNEQFF.

The rearrangement uses TRBV7-2 and TRBJ1-5, with 8 bases identical to TRBD1. This CDR3 region has 16 residues. Germline lookup yields CDR1 SGHTA and CDR2 FQGNSA. Germline trimming cut 0 bases from V and 6 bases from J; bases unmatched to any gene: 7. As DNA, the CDR3 is TGTGCCAGCAGCTTAGCGGAACAGGGGACAGGTCAGCCCCAGCATTTT. Its protein is CASSLAEQGTGQPQHF.

This chain connects TRBV5-1 to TRBJ2-6, with no clear D. Germline V gene sequence: CDR1 SGHRS, CDR2 YFSETQ. Trimming took off 0 bases at V and 0 bases at J, with 10 bases between the two ends. The CDR3 has 17 amino acids. In nucleotides, the CDR3 is TGCGCCAGCAGCTTGGGGGTGAGGATCTCTGGGGCCAACGTCCTGACTTTC. Its translation: CASSLGVRISGANVLTF.

The chain is built from TRBV5-1 and TRBJ1-5; D not resolved. Germline CDR1 SGHRS, CDR2 YFSETQ. V gave up 2 bases and J gave up 6 bases, with 15 bases separating them. This CDR3 is 15 amino acids long. This chain's CDR3 is CASSFNGGKGQPQHF. The CDR3 DNA reads as TGCGCCAGCAGCTTTAACGGAGGGAAAGGTCAGCCCCAGCATTTT.

The chain joins TRBV10-3 to TRBJ1-1; 7 positions match TRBD1. The CDR3 spans 13 residues. Per germline, CDR1 ENHRY and CDR2 SYGVKD. V gave up 7 bases and J gave up 3 bases; unmatched junction bases: 5. CDR3 sequence (DNA): TGTGCCATCAAAACCGACAGGGACACTGAAGCTTTCTTT. Translated: CAIKTDRDTEAFF.

The rearrangement joins TRBV4-1 to TRBJ1-4, with D unresolved. Per the germline V gene, CDR1 is MGHRA and CDR2 is YSYEKL. Trimming pared 0 bases from V and 5 bases from J, leaving 13 bases between. CDR3 length: 16 amino acids. This CDR3 reads CASSQESVFLNEKLFF. CDR3 bases: TGCGCCAGCAGCCAAGAGTCAGTCTTCCTGAATGAAAAACTGTTTTTT.

This CDR3 is CASSEAGGSYEQYF. The CDR3 bases are TGTGCCAGCAGCGAAGCAGGGGGCTCCTACGAGCAGTACTTC. The V and J genes are TRBV11-2 and TRBJ2-7; 7 bases map to TRBD1. Per the germline V gene, CDR1 is SGHAT and CDR2 is FQNNGV. CDR3 length: 14 amino acids. V gave up 5 bases and J gave up 0 bases; unmatched junction bases: 4.

The V call is TRBV6-5, the J call TRBJ2-7, with 7 bases lining up with TRBD1. This CDR3 is built from 15 residues. CDR1 is MNHEY and CDR2 is SVGAGI in the germline V gene. V lost 6 bases, J lost 4 bases, and 12 bases stayed unmatched. CDR3 sequence: CASRVSDRAAYEQYF. The CDR3 DNA reads TGTGCCAGCAGAGTTAGTGACAGGGCCGCATACGAGCAGTACTTC.

The J gene is TRBJ2-4, the V gene TRBV7-9, with a weak D call TRBD1 (6 bases). The CDR3 is 11 amino acids. Germline CDR1 reads SEHNR; CDR2 reads FQNEAQ (reference sequence). The V end was cut by 4 bases, the J end by 16 bases, with 14 bases between. The CDR3 nucleotides read TGTGCCAGCAGCTCAGGGGCAGTCCAATACTTC. This translates into CASSSGAVQYF.

The rearrangement links TRBV7-9 to TRBJ2-7, with TRBD2 matching 9 bases. The J segment lost 3 bases and the V segment lost 0 bases, leaving 6 bases of the junction unmatched. Germline V gives CDR1 SEHNR, CDR2 FQNEAQ (reference sequence). The CDR3 is 16 residues long. Written as DNA, the CDR3 is TGTGCCAGCAGCTTAGCGGCTAGCGGGGAAGTCTACGAGCAGTACTTC. Translated: CASSLAASGEVYEQYF.

On this clone itself: This sample includes further DNA sequences coding for the same CDR3. The CDR3 here is CASSAGGRTEAFF. For the CDR3, the DNA is TGTGCCAGCAGTGCGGGTGGCAGGACTGAAGCTTTCTTT. The rearrangement joins TRBV6-6 to TRBJ1-1; D unclear. Germline V gene lookup returns CDR1 MNHNY and CDR2 SVGAGI (reference sequence). Trimming pared 5 bases from V and 5 bases from J, leaving 12 bases between. The CDR3 is 13 residues long.

This chain links TRBV10-3 with TRBJ1-5; TRBD1 matches 7 bases. The CDR3 contains 16 residues. V was clipped by 3 bases and J by 5 bases; unmatched bases: 10. The V gene's germline CDR1 is ENHRY and CDR2 SYGVKD. CDR3 DNA: TGTGCCATCAGTGACCCGACAGGGAAAAAGTATCAGCCCCAGCATTTT. It translates to CAISDPTGKKYQPQHF.

This chain joins TRBV28 and TRBJ2-4; 8 bases are a match to TRBD2. This CDR3 contains 16 residues. Germline V gene sequence: CDR1 MDHEN, CDR2 SYDVKM. V gave up 5 bases and J gave up 8 bases; unmatched junction bases: 14. The CDR3 sequence: CASSPREGGIVDIQYF. The CDR3 DNA sequence: TGTGCCAGCAGTCCTCGGGAGGGAGGGATAGTAGACATTCAGTACTTC. Full variable domain (rest looked up from reference TRBV28 and TRBJ2-4): DVKVTQSSRYLVKRTGEKVFLECVQDMDHENMFWYRQDPGLGLRLIYFSYDVKMKEKGDIPEGYSVSREKKERFSLILESASTNQTSMYLCASSPREGGIVDIQYFGAGTRLSVL.

The chain is built from TRBV7-6 and TRBJ1-1, with D maybe TRBD1 (5 bases). The germline V and J ends were trimmed by 3 bases and 5 bases, with 13 bases remaining between them. The CDR3 covers 14 residues. CDR1 is SGHVS and CDR2 is FNYEAQ in the germline V gene. The CDR3 DNA is TGTGCCAGCAGCTTCAGGGATTCGGATACTGAAGCTTTCTTT. This codes for CASSFRDSDTEAFF.